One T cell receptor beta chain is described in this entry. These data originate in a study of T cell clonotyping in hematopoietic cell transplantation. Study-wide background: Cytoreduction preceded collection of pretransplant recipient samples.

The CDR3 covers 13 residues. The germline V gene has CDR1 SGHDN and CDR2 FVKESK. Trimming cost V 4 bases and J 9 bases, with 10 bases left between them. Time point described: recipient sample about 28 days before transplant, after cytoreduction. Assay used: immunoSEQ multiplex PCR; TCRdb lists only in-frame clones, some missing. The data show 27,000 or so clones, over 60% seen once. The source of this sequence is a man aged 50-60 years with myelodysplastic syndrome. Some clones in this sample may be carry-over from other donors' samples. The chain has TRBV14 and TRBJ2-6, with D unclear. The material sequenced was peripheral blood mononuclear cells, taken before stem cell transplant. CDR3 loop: CASSPKGHNVLTF. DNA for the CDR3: TGTGCCAGCAGCCCCAAGGGTCACAACGTCCTGACTTTC.